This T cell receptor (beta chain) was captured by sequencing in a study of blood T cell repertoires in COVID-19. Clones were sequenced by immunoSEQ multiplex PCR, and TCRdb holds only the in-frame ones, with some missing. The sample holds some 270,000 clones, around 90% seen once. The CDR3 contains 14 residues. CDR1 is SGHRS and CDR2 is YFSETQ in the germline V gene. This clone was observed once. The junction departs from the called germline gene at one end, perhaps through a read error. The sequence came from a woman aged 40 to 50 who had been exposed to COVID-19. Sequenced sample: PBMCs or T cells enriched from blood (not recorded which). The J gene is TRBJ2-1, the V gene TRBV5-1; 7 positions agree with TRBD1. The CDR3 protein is CASSPETGRNEQFF. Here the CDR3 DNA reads TGTGCCAGCAGCCCAGAGACAGGGCGCAATGAGCAGTTCTTC.